This T cell receptor beta chain was obtained from a study of T cell repertoires in cytomegalovirus infection. At the level of the study: Selected CMV epitopes included recently identified HLA-C-restricted ones as well as well-studied HLA-B-restricted ones. General study results and limits: Clonotypes of TCR beta that were HLA-C-restricted and CMV-specific dominated the ex vivo response. Cumulative public TCR beta family frequency identified CMV carriers with the relevant HLA.

MiXCR, run by TCRdb on the reads, gives a single entry per CDR3 protein. The table lists some 920,000 distinct CDR3 sequences, 30% to 40% of them singletons. The CDR3 contains 16 residues. V lost 4 bases and J lost 6; bases outside the gene matches: 7. CDR1 and CDR2 (germline): MNHEY, SMNVEV (reference sequence). This clonotype has more than one count but fewer than ten. The antigen is undetermined. The source is a human donor in good health (CMV status not recorded). Some clones in this sample may be carry-over from other donors' samples. The chain carries TRBV27 and TRBJ2-3, with 13 bases matching TRBD2. This material consisted of cultured CD8+ T cells from PBMCs, taken from culture after CMV antigen stimulation. The CDR3 DNA reads TGTGCCAGCAGTTACGGGACTAGCGGGGCACCCGATACGCAGTATTTT. Protein sequence: CASSYGTSGAPDTQYF.